The TCR beta chain under discussion was sequenced for a study of T cell repertoires in cytomegalovirus infection. Study as a whole: Newly reported HLA-C-restricted and thoroughly characterized HLA-B-restricted CMV epitopes were employed. Both a matching HLA type and CMV infection were indicated by public TCR beta signatures. Overall study findings and caveats: There were carriers of CMV plus the relevant HLA, and cumulative public TCR beta family frequency identified them. Across the ex vivo response, the dominant clonotypes were HLA-C-restricted CMV-specific TCR beta clonotypes.

This clonotype was detected a few times. Its target is unknown. MiXCR was run by TCRdb on the reads, yielding one entry per CDR3 protein. Altogether some 800,000 distinct CDR3 sequences are present, 25% to 35% being singletons, with the ten largest covering about an eighth. The CDR3 spans 16 residues. Per the germline V gene, CDR1 is SGHNT and CDR2 is YYREEE (reference sequence). The germline V and J ends were trimmed by 3 bases and 1 base, with 16 bases remaining between them. This TCR derives from a human donor in good health (CMV status not recorded). Some clones in this sample may be carry-over from other donors' samples. Sequences were derived from cultured CD8+ T cells from PBMCs, sampled from culture after CMV antigen stimulation. This chain links TRBV5-4 with TRBJ1-2, with TRBD1 as a possible D gene (6 bases). The CDR3 spells CASSSPGTFYNYGYTF. CDR3 coding DNA: TGTGCCAGCAGCTCCCCCGGGACATTTTATAACTATGGCTACACCTTC.